These 28 T cell receptor beta chains share one sample of origin, sequenced in a study of blood T cell repertoires in COVID-19. The protocol was immunoSEQ multiplex PCR, while the TCRdb copy is restricted to in-frame clones and leaves out a portion. The sample lists about 55,000 clones, roughly 89% seen once, with roughly 3.7% in the top ten. Source material: peripheral blood. Receptor source: a man in his forties with COVID-19, enrolled during active disease.

This chain connects TRBV7-8 to TRBJ1-5; the match to TRBD1 covers 7 bases. Germline-derived CDR1 and CDR2 are SGHVS and FQNEAQ. The trim removed 5 bases at V and 6 bases at J, leaving 13 bases unmatched. The CDR3 has 16 residues. CDR3 amino acids: CASSQGGQGSFQPQHF. The CDR3, as DNA: TGTGCCAGCAGCCAAGGGGGCCAGGGAAGTTTTCAGCCCCAGCATTTT. The full variable domain, in which reference TRBV7-8 and TRBJ1-5 provide the parts outside the CDR3, is GAGVSQSPRYKVAKRGQDVALRCDPISGHVSLFWYQQALGQGPEFLTYFQNEAQLDKSGLPSDRFFAERPEGSVSTLKIQRTQQEDSAVYLCASSQGGQGSFQPQHFGDGTRLSIL.

This sequence joins TRBV6-6 and TRBJ1-6, with D perhaps matching TRBD1 (6 bases). This CDR3 is 14 amino acids long. V was pared by 5 bases and J by 8 bases, with 13 bases between. CDR1 and CDR2 (germline): MNHNY, SVGAGI (reference sequence). In DNA, the CDR3 is TGTGCCAGCAGTGGCGGGGGGGGCCATTCACCCCTCCACTTT. This codes for CASSGGGGHSPLHF.

This chain joins TRBV2 and TRBJ2-7; a weak D match, TRBD1 (6 bases). V gave up 9 bases and J gave up 2 bases, with 14 bases separating them. Germline V gene sequence: CDR1 SNHLY, CDR2 FYNNEI. The CDR3 length is 13 residues. CDR3 nucleotides: TGTGCCAGTGCACCGACAGGAGCCTACGAGCAGTACTTC. Residues: CASAPTGAYEQYF. Drawing the rest from reference TRBV2 and TRBJ2-7, the complete variable domain is EPEVTQTPSHQVTQMGQEVILRCVPISNHLYFYWYRQILGQKVEFLVSFYNNEISEKSEIFDDQFSVERPDGSNFTLKIRSTKLEDSAMYFCASAPTGAYEQYFGPGTRLTVT.

The chain joins TRBV24-1 to TRBJ1-2, with D perhaps matching TRBD1 (5 bases). CDR3 length: 12 residues. CDR1 is KGHDR, CDR2 SFDVKD, per germline. The ends were cut back, 6 bases at V and 4 bases at J, with 8 bases in the middle. The CDR3 DNA sequence: TGTGCCACCAGTCCTGGGGCCTATGGCTACACCTTC. Translation: CATSPGAYGYTF.

The chain joins TRBV28 to TRBJ2-5; TRBD1 aligns across 8 bases. The V gene's germline CDR1 is MDHEN and CDR2 SYDVKM. J gave up 5 bases and V 8 bases, and 10 bases lay outside the gene matches. The CDR3 runs to 14 residues. The CDR3 reads CASCPGGVEETQYF. Written as DNA, the CDR3 is TGTGCCAGCTGCCCAGGGGGCGTGGAGGAGACCCAGTACTTC.

The chain combines TRBV9 with TRBJ1-5, with unresolved D. The CDR3 covers 13 residues. From germline, CDR1 is SGDLS and CDR2 YYNGEE. V was cut by 1 base and J by 5 bases, with 7 bases left in between. CDR3 in DNA: TGTGCCAGCAGCGTAAAGGCGGATCAGCCCCAGCATTTT. This codes for CASSVKADQPQHF.

This clone was counted between two and nine times. This sequence joins TRBV10-3 and TRBJ2-5, with D possibly TRBD2 on 6 matching bases. In germline, CDR1 is ENHRY, CDR2 SYGVKD. This CDR3 comprises 14 residues. Trimming took 10 bases from V and 1 from J, leaving 16 bases between them. In DNA, the CDR3 is TGTGCCACGTCGACTAGTTCGGTCCAAGAGACCCAGTACTTC. Encoded protein: CATSTSSVQETQYF.

CDR3 sequence (DNA): TGTGCCTGTGGGAGTGGCGAGACCCAGTACTTC. Translating it yields CACGSGETQYF. V and J are TRBV19 and TRBJ2-5, with TRBD2 as a possible D gene (5 bases). Germline V gene data show CDR1 as LNHDA and CDR2 as SQIVND (reference sequence). The CDR3 spans 11 residues. Deletions cut 11 bases from V and 5 bases from J, with 12 bases between.

CDR3 residues: CASSYPQGPSNQPQHF. The CDR3 DNA follows: TGTGCCAGCAGTTACCCTCAGGGGCCTAGCAATCAGCCCCAGCATTTT. The genes are TRBV6-2 or TRBV6-3 and TRBJ1-5; weak D call: TRBD1 (6 bases). CDR1 and CDR2 from the germline V gene are MNHEY and SVGEGT. The CDR3 totals 16 residues. The germline V and J ends were trimmed by 2 bases and 0 bases, with 11 bases remaining between them.

The chain combines TRBV2 with TRBJ2-5, with 9 positions matching TRBD2. Trimming removed 2 bases from V and 4 bases from J; junction bases left unmatched: 11. The CDR3 runs 17 residues. Germline V gene sequence: CDR1 SNHLY, CDR2 FYNNEI. The DNA for the CDR3 is TGTGCCAGCAGTGAAAGCGGAGCGGGGGGATTATTAGAGACCCAGTACTTC. Its protein is CASSESGAGGLLETQYF. The full variable domain, rest sourced from reference TRBV2 and TRBJ2-5, is EPEVTQTPSHQVTQMGQEVILRCVPISNHLYFYWYRQILGQKVEFLVSFYNNEISEKSEIFDDQFSVERPDGSNFTLKIRSTKLEDSAMYFCASSESGAGGLLETQYFGPGTRLLVL.

The chain links TRBV19 to TRBJ1-6; no clear D. There are 15 residues in the CDR3. CDR1 and CDR2 from the germline V gene are LNHDA and SQIVND (reference sequence). V lost 7 bases and J lost 7, with 17 bases in between. CDR3 sequence (DNA): TGTGCCAGTACCGAAACCAGGTCGGGGAATTCACCCCTCCACTTT. Residues: CASTETRSGNSPLHF.

V and J are TRBV10-1 and TRBJ2-3; a weak D match, TRBD2 (6 bases). V gave up 4 bases and J gave up 3 bases, with 14 bases separating them. CDR1 is WNHNN and CDR2 is SYGVQD in the germline V gene (reference sequence). This CDR3 has 15 residues. DNA for the CDR3: TGCGCCAGCAGTGCCTCCGGGACTTGGACAGATACGCAGTATTTT. Translated, it gives CASSASGTWTDTQYF.

The chain combines TRBV2 with TRBJ1-2, with a tentative D call TRBD1 (6 bases). Trimming shortened V by 6 bases and J by 3 bases, and 14 bases separated the two germline ends. Germline-derived CDR1 and CDR2 are SNHLY and FYNNEI. CDR3 size: 14 residues. The CDR3 loop is CASRRWGRDYGYTF. The CDR3 DNA reads as TGTGCCAGCAGGAGGTGGGGGCGAGACTATGGCTACACCTTC.

V usage is TRBV11-2 and J usage is TRBJ2-5; 15 nucleotides agree with TRBD2. This CDR3 is built from 16 residues. Unmatched junction bases numbered 8, after V lost 6 bases and J lost 6 bases. In germline, CDR1 is SGHAT, CDR2 FQNNGV. CDR3 loop: CASSPQGLAGGKTQYF. The CDR3 DNA is TGTGCCAGCAGTCCACAGGGACTAGCGGGAGGAAAGACCCAGTACTTC. Looking up the rest from reference TRBV11-2 and TRBJ2-5 gives the full variable domain: EAGVAQSPRYKIIEKRQSVAFWCNPISGHATLYWYQQILGQGPKLLIQFQNNGVVDDSQLPKDRFSAERLKGVDSTLKIQPAKLEDSAVYLCASSPQGLAGGKTQYFGPGTRLLVL.

The V and J genes are TRBV20-1 and TRBJ1-2; 7 nucleotides agree with TRBD1. In germline, CDR1 is DFQATT, CDR2 SNEGSKA (reference sequence). V trimming: 3 bases; J trimming: 0 bases; junction bases outside the gene matches: 10. This CDR3 is 16 amino acids long. This chain's CDR3 is CSASGQEVRANYGYTF. The CDR3 nucleotides are TGCAGTGCTAGTGGACAGGAGGTTCGGGCTAACTATGGCTACACCTTC.

The chain combines TRBV3-1 (or the pseudogene TRBV3-2) with TRBJ2-3; TRBD2 might be the D (6 bases). Germline CDR1 is LGHDT and CDR2 is YNNKEL (reference sequence). This CDR3 contains 14 residues. Trimming pared 4 bases from V and 2 bases from J, leaving 10 bases between. CDR3 DNA sequence: TGTGCCAGCAGCCTCGGACTACCCACAGATACGCAGTATTTT. This sequence encodes CASSLGLPTDTQYF.

The V call is TRBV5-1, the J call TRBJ2-3, with no clear D. The V gene's germline CDR1 is SGHRS and CDR2 YFSETQ. V lost 3 bases and J lost 0, with 2 bases in between. The CDR3 length is 12 residues. As DNA, the CDR3 is TGCGCCAGCAGCTCTAGCACAGATACGCAGTATTTT. Translating gives CASSSSTDTQYF. The entire variable domain, with the rest obtained from reference TRBV5-1 and TRBJ2-3, is as follows: KAGVTQTPRYLIKTRGQQVTLSCSPISGHRSVSWYQQTPGQGLQFLFEYFSETQRNKGNFPGRFSGRQFSNSRSEMNVSTLELGDSALYLCASSSSTDTQYFGPGTRLTVL.

The chain has TRBV13 and TRBJ1-2; no reliable D call. CDR3 length: 12 amino acids. V lost 4 bases and J 8 bases, leaving 11 bases between the germline ends. CDR1 and CDR2 (germline): PRHDT, FYEKMQ (reference sequence). The CDR3 sequence is CASSSRPSGYTF. CDR3 DNA sequence: TGTGCCAGCAGCTCCCGTCCGAGCGGCTACACCTTC.

The CDR3 here is CASSSLAGNTIYF. The CDR3 DNA sequence: TGTGCCAGCAGTTCGCTAGCCGGAAACACCATATATTTT. The genes are TRBV12-3 or TRBV12-4 and TRBJ1-3, with D unclear. With 4 bases removed from V and 4 bases from J, the gap between germline ends came to 8 bases. This CDR3 has 13 residues.

The CDR3 region is CASTAGGIINQPQHF. DNA of the CDR3: TGTGCCAGCACCGCAGGAGGGATAATTAATCAGCCCCAGCATTTT. V is TRBV28 and J is TRBJ1-5; D not resolved. The V gene lost 7 bases and the J gene lost 4 bases, with 17 bases spanning the gap. Germline V CDR1 and CDR2: MDHEN, SYDVKM. The CDR3 length is 15 residues.

The chain employs TRBV24-1 and TRBJ1-2; D is ambiguous. The V gene lost 6 bases and the J gene lost 1 base, with 8 bases spanning the gap. The CDR3 covers 13 residues. In germline, CDR1 is KGHDR, CDR2 SFDVKD. The CDR3 nucleotides read TGTGCCACCAGTCACGGGATTAACTATGGCTACACCTTC. Translation: CATSHGINYGYTF.

The count of this clone is one. This chain joins TRBV9 and TRBJ2-1; 10 bases match TRBD2. Losses at the gene ends were 0 bases for V and 2 bases for J; bases not matched to a gene: 2. This CDR3 has 16 amino acids. Germline V gives CDR1 SGDLS, CDR2 YYNGEE. The CDR3 DNA reads TGTGCCAGCAGCGTAGGGACTAGCGGAGCCTACAATGAGCAGTTCTTC. It encodes CASSVGTSGAYNEQFF.

This chain connects TRBV28 to TRBJ2-4; D is perhaps TRBD2 (5 bases). In germline, CDR1 is MDHEN, CDR2 SYDVKM. V lost 6 bases and J 2 bases, leaving 11 bases between the germline ends. This CDR3 comprises 14 residues. DNA for the CDR3: TGTGCCAGCAGGGGTCCGGGGACCAAAAACATTCAGTACTTC. Translating gives CASRGPGTKNIQYF.

The DNA for the CDR3 is TGTGCCAGCAGCCAAGACTTAAGGGGGCCCAATGGCTACACCTTC. Amino acids: CASSQDLRGPNGYTF. The chain couples TRBV3-1 (or the pseudogene TRBV3-2) to TRBJ1-2; 7 bases align to TRBD1. This CDR3 is 15 amino acids long. Germline V gives CDR1 LGHDT, CDR2 YNNKEL (reference sequence). V gave up 0 bases and J gave up 6 bases; unmatched junction bases: 7.

This clone was seen just once. CDR3 sequence (DNA): TGCAGCGCACTCCGGGGGGAGCAGTACTTC. This gives the protein CSALRGEQYF. This chain connects TRBV29-1 to TRBJ2-7, with D possibly being TRBD2 (6 bases). The V end was cut by 7 bases, the J end by 7 bases, with 11 bases between. Germline CDR1 reads SQVTM; CDR2 reads ANQGSEA. CDR3 size: 10 residues.

This clone was observed a single time. J is TRBJ1-3 and V is TRBV14, with no clear D. The germline CDR1 and CDR2 sequences are SGHDN and FVKESK. Trimming left V 1 base short and J 1 base short, with 8 bases between. The CDR3 sequence is 15 residues long. CDR3 DNA sequence: TGTGCCAGCAGCCAAGGCCTCACTTCTGGAAACACCATATATTTT. It encodes CASSQGLTSGNTIYF.

CDR3: CASSYSQGLRDEQFF. CDR3 sequence (DNA): TGTGCCAGCAGTTACTCCCAGGGCCTCCGGGATGAGCAGTTCTTC. This chain connects TRBV6-5 to TRBJ2-1; D might be TRBD1 (5 bases). Germline-derived CDR1 and CDR2 are MNHEY and SVGAGI. V shed 0 bases and J shed 8 bases, with 14 bases lying between them. The CDR3 loop spans 15 amino acids.

This rearrangement joins TRBV15 to TRBJ2-3; tentatively, D is TRBD2 (6 bases). Germline assignment: CDR1 LNHNV and CDR2 YYDKDF (reference sequence). The CDR3 is made up of 15 amino acids. V was clipped by 1 base and J by 2 bases, with 10 bases between them. The CDR3 here is CATSRGAGNTDTQYF. The CDR3 DNA reads TGTGCCACCAGCAGAGGGGCGGGGAACACAGATACGCAGTATTTT.